The source of this T cell receptor beta chain is a study of T cell repertoires in cytomegalovirus infection. About the study: CMV infection plus the matching HLA type was flagged by public TCR beta signatures.

CDR3 size: 12 residues. V dropped 1 base and J dropped 7 bases, with 8 bases sitting between them. Germline loops: CDR1 LGHDT, CDR2 YNNKEL (reference sequence). Concerning this clonotype itself: Its target is unknown.

From the reads, TCRdb called clonotypes with MiXCR, one entry per CDR3 protein. The sample has approximately 500,000 distinct CDR3 sequences, about 11% seen once. Broader study findings: Individuals carrying CMV plus the relevant HLA were identified by cumulative frequency of public TCR beta families. Clonotypes of TCR beta that were HLA-C-restricted and CMV-specific dominated the ex vivo response.

Sample: PBMCs. This TCR derives from a human donor in good health (CMV status not recorded). Some clones in this sample may be carry-over from other donors' samples. The genes are TRBV3-1 and TRBJ2-7; D remains ambiguous. CDR3 in DNA: TGTGCCAGCAGCCAAGGCACCTTGGAGCAGTACTTC. Translating gives CASSQGTLEQYF.